These 17 T cell receptor beta chains share one sample of origin, sequenced in a study of read filtering for tumor transcriptome and immune sequencing. This library used 300 to 500 ng RNA and molecular barcoded adaptors spanning alpha/delta and beta/gamma chains. TCRdb recomputed calls from the reads with MiXCR, one row per CDR3 protein. The sample has roughly 67,000 distinct CDR3 sequences, about 19% seen once; the top ten hold about a tenth. Sequenced sample: a population of CD138-negative cells sorted from bone marrow. The receptors come from a donor aged 40 or older with multiple myeloma.

This clonotype was detected many times. The chain employs TRBV20-1 and TRBJ2-7; 7 nucleotides match TRBD2. V shed 6 bases, J shed 0 bases, and the junction held 8 bases outside the gene matches. Per germline, CDR1 DFQATT and CDR2 SNEGSKA (reference sequence). The CDR3 spans 14 residues. This CDR3 is CSAPEGGASYEQYF. CDR3 DNA: TGCAGTGCCCCCGAGGGAGGGGCCTCCTACGAGCAGTACTTC.

With regard to this clonotype: One end of the junction fails to match germline, which may point to a read error. The rearrangement uses TRBV18 and TRBJ2-5, with D unresolved. This CDR3 has 15 residues. Germline-derived CDR1 and CDR2 are KGHSH and LQKENI. The chain's CDR3 is CASSSSGPRQETRYF. CDR3 in DNA: TGTGCCAGCTCTAGCTCAGGCCCAAGACAAGAGACCCGGTACTTC.

This clonotype was detected many times. CDR3 bases: TGCAGTGCTAGAGACCCCACGGGAGGCTCTATCACTGAAGCTTTCTTT. This translates into CSARDPTGGSITEAFF. V and J are TRBV20-1 and TRBJ1-1; no definite D call. Germline values: CDR1 DFQATT, CDR2 SNEGSKA (reference sequence). The CDR3 spans 16 residues. V was shortened by 0 bases and J by 4 bases, with 18 bases between the two germline ends.

Concerning this clonotype: This clone may be a read error of a much larger clone one base away. This rearrangement joins TRBV5-1 to TRBJ2-1; 9 nucleotides line up with TRBD2. V dropped 4 bases and J dropped 15; count of bases not matched to a gene: 20. CDR1 and CDR2 from the germline V gene are SGHRS and YFSETQ. There are 16 residues in the CDR3. The CDR3 sequence is CASSADVASGMTIWFF. The CDR3 DNA reads as TGCGCCAGCAGCGCCGACGTGGCTAGCGGGATGACGATTTGGTTCTTC. The entire variable domain, with the rest obtained from reference TRBV5-1 and TRBJ2-1, is as follows: KAGVTQTPRYLIKTRGQQVTLSCSPISGHRSVSWYQQTPGQGLQFLFEYFSETQRNKGNFPGRFSGRQFSNSRSEMNVSTLELGDSALYLCASSADVASGMTIWFFGPGTRLTVL.

The DNA of the CDR3 is TGTGCCAGCAGTTCCTTCGGGACACTGTTCTCCTACGAGCAGTACTTC. It is translated as CASSSFGTLFSYEQYF. This chain connects TRBV6-6 to TRBJ2-7, with D possibly being TRBD1 (6 bases). Germline V gives CDR1 MNHNY, CDR2 SVGAGI (reference sequence). V was shortened by 4 bases and J by 0 bases, with 16 bases between the two germline ends. The length of the CDR3 is 16 residues.

This clonotype was recorded many times. The chain recombines TRBV20-1 with TRBJ2-1; 9 bases are shared with TRBD2. V lost 6 bases to trimming and J lost 0 bases; unmatched junction nucleotides: 15. Germline lookup yields CDR1 DFQATT and CDR2 SNEGSKA (reference sequence). The CDR3 consists of 18 residues. Here the CDR3 reads CSAPTGSGGPSSYNEQFF. CDR3 DNA sequence: TGCAGTGCCCCGACTGGTAGCGGGGGTCCTAGCTCCTACAATGAGCAGTTCTTC.

Turning to this clonotype: This could be a read error, since a much larger clone is one nucleotide away. The chain links TRBV2 to TRBJ2-3; D is possibly TRBD1 or TRBD2 (6 bases each). The CDR3 sequence is 13 residues long. The V end lost 4 bases, the J end lost 8 bases, and 13 bases lay between the germline ends. Germline V lookup: CDR1 SNHLY, CDR2 FYNNEI. The CDR3 DNA is TGTGCCAGCAGTGCCGGGGGCGCCACTACGCAGTATTTT. Translated, it gives CASSAGGATTQYF.

This clonotype was counted between two and nine times. The chain joins TRBV7-2 to TRBJ2-5; 8 bases align to TRBD2. This CDR3 spans 14 amino acids. V was clipped by 5 bases and J by 5 bases; unmatched bases: 7. CDR1 and CDR2 (germline): SGHTA, FQGNSA. CDR3 region: CASSLWTSPETQYF. In DNA, the CDR3 is TGTGCCAGCAGCCTTTGGACTAGCCCCGAGACCCAGTACTTC.

This clonotype occurred a few times. The genes are TRBV10-3 and TRBJ1-2; 9 nucleotides agree with TRBD1. V was pared by 6 bases and J by 7 bases, with 15 bases of the junction left unmatched. The germline gives CDR1 ENHRY, CDR2 SYGVKD. CDR3 length: 16 residues. In nucleotides, the CDR3 is TGTGCCATCAGCCCGGAGACAGGGGGGCCGCAGCGTGGCTACACCTTC. This gives the protein CAISPETGGPQRGYTF.

This clonotype has a handful of counts. The V gene is TRBV24-1, the J gene TRBJ2-1, with 10 bases matching TRBD2. The V and J ends lost 9 bases and 5 bases, in that order; junction bases with no gene match: 15. Germline CDR1 is KGHDR and CDR2 is SFDVKD. The CDR3 totals 17 residues. Written as DNA, the CDR3 is TGTGCCACCGGGGACAGCGGGAGGGGGGCCGAGCACAATGAGCAGTTCTTC. Residues: CATGDSGRGAEHNEQFF.

This clonotype has at least ten counts. The rearrangement joins TRBV11-2 to TRBJ2-1; D is unclear. V was trimmed by 0 bases and J by 4 bases, leaving 13 bases between them. Per the germline V gene, CDR1 is SGHAT and CDR2 is FQNNGV. The CDR3 has 16 amino acids. CDR3 sequence: CASSLERNLEYNEQFF. DNA of the CDR3: TGTGCCAGCAGCTTAGAGCGTAATCTGGAGTACAATGAGCAGTTCTTC.

J is TRBJ2-3 and V is TRBV4-1, with D maybe TRBD2 (6 bases). The germline gives CDR1 MGHRA, CDR2 YSYEKL. The CDR3 runs to 14 residues. V shed 1 base and J shed 5 bases, with 10 bases lying between them. CDR3 region: CASSQAGEGDTQYF. The DNA for the CDR3 is TGCGCCAGCAGCCAAGCGGGAGAAGGAGATACGCAGTATTTT.

This clonotype was observed at least ten times. V usage is TRBV20-1 and J usage is TRBJ2-1; D unresolved. With 0 bases removed from V and 1 base from J, the gap between germline ends came to 16 bases. Germline V gene lookup returns CDR1 DFQATT and CDR2 SNEGSKA (reference sequence). The CDR3 extends over 17 amino acids. CDR3 amino acids: CSARDPLQPPSYNEQFF. CDR3 bases: TGCAGTGCTAGAGATCCTTTACAGCCGCCTTCCTACAATGAGCAGTTCTTC.

Details on this clonotype: This sequence may be a read error, since a much larger clone differs from it by one base. This chain joins TRBV6-1 and TRBJ2-1; TRBD1 agrees at 9 bases. Germline CDR1 MNHNS, CDR2 SASEGT. CDR3 length equals 19 residues. The CDR3 nucleotides read TGTGCCGGCAGTGAATGGGACAGGGTAATTCGGAGCTCCTACAATGAGCAGTTCTTC. It specifies CAGSEWDRVIRSSYNEQFF.

To note about this clonotype: A much larger clone is a single base away; this may be a read error. This chain links TRBV3-1 with TRBJ2-1; 11 nucleotides match TRBD2. Germline CDR1 is LGHDT and CDR2 is YNNKEL (reference sequence). The CDR3 spans 16 residues. The CDR3 spells CASGQRTSGYNNEQFF. The CDR3 DNA sequence: TGTGCCAGCGGCCAACGGACTAGCGGGTATAACAATGAGCAGTTCTTC.

At least ten counts were recorded for this clonotype. The chain combines TRBV20-1 with TRBJ1-4, with a possible D match to TRBD1 (5 bases). The CDR3 is 15 amino acids. The V and J ends lost 0 bases and 6 bases respectively, with 14 bases between them. Germline CDR1 and CDR2: DFQATT and SNEGSKA (reference sequence). The DNA for the CDR3 is TGCAGTGCTAGAGACGTCAGGGAAATGGATGAAAAACTGTTTTTT. Its translation: CSARDVREMDEKLFF.

This clonotype was observed many times. The chain joins TRBV11-2 to TRBJ1-5; a possible D gene is TRBD1 (6 bases). The CDR3 is made up of 15 amino acids. Germline V gene lookup returns CDR1 SGHAT and CDR2 FQNNGV. V lost 1 base, J lost 6 bases, and 13 bases lay in between. CDR3 in DNA: TGTGCCAGCAGCTTAGCTTCTGGGGGCGGTCAGCCCCAGCATTTT. Translating it yields CASSLASGGGQPQHF.